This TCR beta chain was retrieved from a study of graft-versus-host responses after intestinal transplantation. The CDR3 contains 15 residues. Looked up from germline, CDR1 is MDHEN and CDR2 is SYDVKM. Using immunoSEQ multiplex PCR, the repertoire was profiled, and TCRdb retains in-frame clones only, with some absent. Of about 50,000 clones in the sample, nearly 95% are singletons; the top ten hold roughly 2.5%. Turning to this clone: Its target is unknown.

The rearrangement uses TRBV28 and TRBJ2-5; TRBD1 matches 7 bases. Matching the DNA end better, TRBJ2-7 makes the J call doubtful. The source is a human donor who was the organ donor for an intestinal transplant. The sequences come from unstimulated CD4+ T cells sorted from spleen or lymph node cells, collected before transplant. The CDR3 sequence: CASIDRAHPPYEQYF. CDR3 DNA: TGTGCCAGCATCGACAGGGCTCATCCCCCCTACGAGCAGTACTTC.